The T cell receptor beta chain described here comes from a study of molecular identifiers for immune sequencing clone quantification (dated by TCRdb to the late 2010s). A note on the overall study: In a replicate experiment, RNA from roughly 21,000 or 96,000 naive CD8 T cells was split into five aliquots, four of which were sequenced. This methods study used CD8 T cells to benchmark TCR RNA copy counting and molecular-identifier clustering-based TCR repertoire sequencing (MIDCIRS). Summary of the overall study and its limitations: The naive libraries included spiked-in Jurkat TCR RNA (10 copies' worth), and this RNA is not part of the donor repertoire. In CMV-specific effector cells, clones with more than 20 RNA copies contained over 98% of molecules, whereas in naive cells such clones contained under 1% of molecules. When barcode sub-clustering was left out, chimeric consensus sequences inflated TCR diversity, with chimeras reaching as high as 47%. Modeling indicated approximately 3.1 TCR RNA copies recovered per cell, compared with 9.5 to 10 by digital PCR, which implies a capture efficiency of 25% to 35%. Identical TCR molecules sharing a barcode could cause highly expanded clone sizes to be underestimated. Spiked-in Jurkat TCR RNA equal to a single cell's worth was reported to be detectable even within 1,200,000 naive CD8 T cells.

To prepare the library, PCR was applied. Reads for this sample came from an Illumina HiSeq 4000. Bulk TCR libraries were made following a previously described method, with the TCR primers given in Table S5. The Qiagen AllPrep DNA/RNA kit was used to purify total RNA. Reads from multiple sequencing runs of the same library were pooled before analysis. Processing in the source paper ran as follows. Only reads with exact TCR constant sequence were kept, trimmed to 150 nt, and grouped by their 12-nt molecular barcodes. Reads in each barcode group were sub-clustered using a 15% Levenshtein threshold, and a quality-weighted consensus sequence was built for each RNA molecule. Non-functional sequences were discarded, and so were lower-count sequences lying one edit away from another sequence. Barcode sub-clusters with fewer than 20% of the maximum read count were removed, based on fitting two negative binomial distributions. Starting from the raw public reads, TCRdb applied fastp trimming at Q25, assembled clones with MiXCR and retained in-frame beta chains. Every CDR3 protein is listed once, alongside the most common genes and DNA of its rows. The V and J calls, along with clone size, are taken from TCRdb and not from the paper's own processing. This sample has approximately 37,000 distinct CDR3 sequences in its table, and less than 20% of those were observed once. The ten most abundant clones make up about 1% of the sample.

Libraries of naive CD8 T cells were generated from about 19,000 to 1,100,000 sorted cells, with 10%, 30% or 50% of the purified RNA used. On a BD FACSAria II, naive CD8 T cells were FACS-sorted as CD8+CD4-CCR7+CD45RA+ and collected into RLT Plus buffer. To test detection sensitivity, Jurkat RNA equal to ten TCR copies was added to samples of about 19,000-1,100,000 naive CD8 T cells. Enrichment of CD8 T cells was done with RosetteSep CD8+ T Cell Enrichment Cocktail plus Ficoll-Paque, and ACK red cell lysis came afterward. Relative to germline, V is 1 base shorter and J is 4 bases shorter, with 16 bases between their ends. Counted from cysteine to phenylalanine, this CDR3 has 16 amino acids. Of all the DNA, just the CDR3 is kept, 48 bases in frame from base 1. CDR1 is given as MGHRA and CDR2 as YSYEKL, both from the germline V gene. This clonotype was counted at least ten times. Its cognate antigen has yet to be identified. No clone much larger than this one lies a single base away; base qualities are absent.

This clonotype was obtained from a human donor in good health. Some libraries in this study had Jurkat cell RNA spiked in. The V and J segments used are TRBV4-1 and TRBJ1-1, with no confidently assigned D gene. Input material: naive CD8+ T cells from blood, with Jurkat cell RNA spiked in. Sample cell subset or site, as interpreted from the label and publication: FACS-sorted CD8+CD4-CCR7+CD45RA+ naive T cells. The CDR3: CASSQGRQMFGTEAFF. The nucleotide sequence is TGCGCCAGCAGCCAAGGCCGACAAATGTTCGGCACTGAAGCTTTCTTT.